The 26 T cell receptor beta chains presented below share a single source sample, sequenced in a study of blood T cells in healthy people across ages. Using a J-beta primer mix together with a sample-barcoded 5' primer, a second PCR was run for about 6 to 12 cycles. TCRdb fed the 5' RACE reads into MiXCR, producing one record per CDR3 protein. The sample holds 1.5 million to 2 million distinct CDR3 sequences; 28% are singletons and the top ten take approximately 7.7%. The sample was blood. These receptors originate from a woman aged 30 to 39 in good health.

In this sample, this clonotype turned up many times. The chain links TRBV29-1 to TRBJ1-4; D is perhaps TRBD1 (6 bases). The CDR3 has 14 amino acids. The V end was cut by 4 bases, the J end by 7 bases, with 16 bases between. Germline CDR1 SQVTM, CDR2 ANQGSEA. The CDR3 spells CSVGLQGGSEKLFF. In nucleotides, the CDR3 is TGCAGCGTTGGTCTACAGGGAGGGTCTGAAAAACTGTTTTTT.

This rearrangement joins TRBV3-1 to TRBJ2-3; the match to TRBD2 covers 9 bases. Germline-derived CDR1 and CDR2 are LGHDT and YNNKEL (reference sequence). V trimming: 4 bases; J trimming: 1 base; junction bases outside the gene matches: 6. The CDR3 length is 16 residues. CDR3 sequence (DNA): TGTGCCAGCAGCCCCCCTAGCGGGGAGCGCACAGATACGCAGTATTTT. Its protein is CASSPPSGERTDTQYF.

To note about this clonotype: A much larger clone differs by one base, so this may be a read error. V and J are TRBV5-1 and TRBJ2-7, with 8 bases identical to TRBD2. This CDR3 has 15 amino acids. CDR1 and CDR2 from the germline V gene are SGHRS and YFSETQ. The CDR3 nucleotides are TGCGCCAGCAGCACAGTAGCGGGGAGCTCCTACGGGCAGTACTTC. Protein sequence: CASSTVAGSSYGQYF.

The chain uses TRBV24-1 and TRBJ2-5; perhaps TRBD1 as D (6 bases). The CDR3 length is 15 residues. The ends were cut back, 9 bases at V and 2 bases at J, with 18 bases in the middle. Germline V CDR1 and CDR2: KGHDR, SFDVKD. Here the CDR3 reads CATSDGTRRQETQYF. The CDR3 DNA sequence: TGTGCCACCTCAGATGGGACACGGAGACAAGAGACCCAGTACTTC.

The CDR3 is CASSSDRGMSYEQFF. The CDR3, as DNA: TGCGCCAGCAGCTCCGACAGGGGAATGAGCTATGAGCAGTTCTTC. J is TRBJ2-1 and V is TRBV5-1; 8 bases are a match to TRBD1. CDR3 length: 15 amino acids. Germline V lookup: CDR1 SGHRS, CDR2 YFSETQ. V gave up 3 bases and J gave up 8 bases; unmatched junction bases: 10.

In DNA, the CDR3 is TGCGCCAGCAGCTTGGACGGGACTAGCGGGGGGCCGAGGAAGTTCTTC. It encodes CASSLDGTSGGPRKFF. This sequence joins TRBV5-1 and TRBJ2-1; the match to TRBD2 covers 15 bases. CDR1 SGHRS and CDR2 YFSETQ come from the germline V gene. The J segment lost 14 bases and the V segment lost 0 bases, leaving 9 bases of the junction unmatched. The CDR3 contains 16 residues. Complete variable domain (other parts from reference TRBV5-1 and TRBJ2-1): KAGVTQTPRYLIKTRGQQVTLSCSPISGHRSVSWYQQTPGQGLQFLFEYFSETQRNKGNFPGRFSGRQFSNSRSEMNVSTLELGDSALYLCASSLDGTSGGPRKFFGPGTRLTVL.

This clonotype occurred a few times. This chain uses TRBV29-1 with TRBJ2-7, with 15 bases fitting TRBD2. The CDR3 runs to 15 residues. Per germline, CDR1 SQVTM and CDR2 ANQGSEA. With 3 bases clipped from V and 2 bases from J, the junction kept 2 bases outside the gene matches. The CDR3 DNA reads TGCAGCGTTGACGGGACTAGCGGGGGGACCTACGAGCAGTACTTC. This translates into CSVDGTSGGTYEQYF.

The V call is TRBV13, the J call TRBJ1-1; no firm D call. Per the germline V gene, CDR1 is PRHDT and CDR2 is FYEKMQ (reference sequence). The CDR3 is made up of 14 amino acids. The V gene lost 6 bases and the J gene lost 2 bases, with 13 bases spanning the gap. The CDR3 loop is CASSRDEVNTEAFF. The CDR3 DNA reads as TGTGCCAGCAGTCGGGATGAGGTAAACACTGAAGCTTTCTTT.

The rearrangement uses TRBV2 and TRBJ2-3; maybe TRBD1 (6 bases). The V gene lost 8 bases and the J gene lost 2 bases, with 11 bases spanning the gap. Germline CDR1 is SNHLY and CDR2 is FYNNEI. The CDR3 runs to 13 residues. In nucleotides, the CDR3 is TGTGCCAGCCAGACAGGACTCACAGATACGCAGTATTTT. Encoded protein: CASQTGLTDTQYF.

The chain has TRBV20-1 and TRBJ2-1, with D uncertain. The V end lost 5 bases, the J end lost 6 bases, and 8 bases lay between the germline ends. CDR1 DFQATT and CDR2 SNEGSKA come from the germline V gene (reference sequence). The CDR3 is made up of 11 amino acids. The CDR3, as DNA: TGCAGTGCTGTTAGACCCAATGAGCAGTTCTTC. Its protein product is CSAVRPNEQFF.

This clonotype was counted only a few times. The rearrangement links TRBV7-9 to TRBJ2-1; D is undetermined. This CDR3 is built from 12 residues. Between the trimmed V and J ends, which lost 6 bases and 9 bases, there was a span of 12 bases. Germline CDR1 is SEHNR and CDR2 is FQNEAQ (reference sequence). CDR3 region: CASSSATAEQFF. The DNA of the CDR3 is TGTGCCAGCAGTTCAGCGACGGCTGAGCAGTTCTTC.

This clonotype has more than one count but fewer than ten. The rearrangement uses TRBV19 and TRBJ1-2, with 7 bases aligning to TRBD1. V was clipped by 5 bases and J by 5 bases; unmatched bases: 11. The germline V gene encodes CDR1 LNHDA and CDR2 SQIVND (reference sequence). The CDR3 spans 15 residues. CDR3 in amino acids: CASSPDRQLGYGYTF. CDR3 nucleotides: TGTGCCAGTAGTCCGGACAGGCAGCTTGGGTATGGCTACACCTTC.

CDR3 amino acids: CASSLTGSPLLAEKGFF. CDR3 DNA sequence: TGTGCCAGCAGCTTAACAGGGAGCCCGTTACTAGCGGAGAAGGGGTTCTTC. J is TRBJ2-1 and V is TRBV7-2; the match to TRBD2 covers 8 bases. The CDR3 runs 17 residues. Looked up from germline, CDR1 is SGHTA and CDR2 is FQGNSA. V dropped 2 bases and J dropped 15; count of bases not matched to a gene: 21.

The CDR3 bases are TGCAGTCCTTTCGACAGGGCCAATGGCTACACCTTC. Translating gives CSPFDRANGYTF. The chain uses TRBV20-1 and TRBJ1-2; 7 bases map to TRBD1. This CDR3 comprises 12 residues. After removal of 8 bases from V and 6 bases from J, the junction contained 9 bases not matched to a gene. Germline-derived CDR1 and CDR2 are DFQATT and SNEGSKA (reference sequence).

The chain uses TRBV7-9 and TRBJ2-3, with 9 bases matching TRBD2. Looked up from germline, CDR1 is SEHNR and CDR2 is FQNEAQ (reference sequence). V lost 11 bases and J lost 0; bases outside the gene matches: 9. CDR3 length: 15 amino acids. The CDR3 sequence: CAGLDSGGSTDTQYF. The CDR3, as DNA: TGTGCCGGGCTCGATAGCGGGGGAAGCACAGATACGCAGTATTTT.

The V gene is TRBV29-1, the J gene TRBJ1-1; perhaps TRBD1 as D (5 bases). V was cut by 8 bases and J by 4 bases, with 5 bases left in between. From germline, CDR1 is SQVTM and CDR2 ANQGSEA. This CDR3 spans 9 amino acids. The CDR3 here is CSQGTEAFF. CDR3 nucleotide sequence: TGCAGCCAGGGCACTGAAGCTTTCTTT.

This sequence joins TRBV20-1 and TRBJ2-7, with D possibly being TRBD2 (5 bases). CDR1 is DFQATT and CDR2 is SNEGSKA in the germline V gene (reference sequence). The germline V and J ends were trimmed by 6 bases and 0 bases, with 18 bases remaining between them. This CDR3 has 15 residues. CDR3 sequence reads: CSAQADPRSSYEQYF. DNA for the CDR3: TGCAGTGCCCAAGCGGACCCCAGGAGCTCCTACGAGCAGTACTTC.

This clonotype was counted many times. The chain combines TRBV7-3 with TRBJ2-1, with D unresolved. Between the trimmed V and J ends, which lost 2 bases and 0 bases, there was a span of 11 bases. In germline, CDR1 is SGHTA, CDR2 FQGTGA. This CDR3 region has 16 residues. The CDR3 loop reads CASSLQALSSYNEQFF. The CDR3 DNA is TGTGCCAGCAGCTTACAGGCCCTGAGCTCCTACAATGAGCAGTTCTTC.

The rearrangement joins TRBV6-5 to TRBJ2-5, with TRBD2 matching 11 bases. This CDR3 is built from 15 residues. V shed 7 bases and J 1 base; nucleotides not matched to a gene: 5. CDR1 is MNHEY and CDR2 is SVGAGI in the germline V gene. The CDR3 coding sequence is TGTGCCAGCACTGGGACTAGCGGAGTCCAAGAGACCCAGTACTTC. It specifies CASTGTSGVQETQYF.

In its sample, this clonotype was seen many times. The rearrangement uses TRBV5-5 and TRBJ2-4; D unresolved. CDR3 size: 12 residues. Germline V gene sequence: CDR1 SGHKS, CDR2 YYEKEE (reference sequence). V was shortened by 0 bases and J by 8 bases, with 6 bases between the two germline ends. The CDR3 sequence: CASSLVGDIQYF. CDR3 nucleotide sequence: TGTGCCAGCAGCTTGGTTGGGGACATTCAGTACTTC.

The chain links TRBV5-6 to TRBJ2-7; D gene unclear. V was pared by 0 bases and J by 3 bases, with 16 bases between. Germline V gene sequence: CDR1 SGHDT, CDR2 YYEEEE. There are 16 residues in the CDR3. The CDR3 region is CASSLGQLVRFYEQYF. In DNA form, the CDR3 reads TGTGCCAGCAGCTTGGGTCAGCTCGTCAGGTTCTACGAGCAGTACTTC.

This clonotype was counted many times. CDR3 amino acids: CASSPSGLGNEQFF. For the CDR3, the DNA is TGTGCCAGCAGCCCCTCGGGGCTGGGCAATGAGCAGTTCTTC. The chain is built from TRBV7-2 and TRBJ2-1; D is tentatively TRBD1 or TRBD2 (5 bases each). The CDR3 sequence is 14 residues long. The germline CDR1 and CDR2 sequences are SGHTA and FQGNSA. V gave up 5 bases and J gave up 6 bases, with 14 bases separating them.

In this sample, this clonotype turned up many times. V is TRBV24-1 and J is TRBJ2-1; either TRBD1 or TRBD2 may supply D (6 bases each). With 0 bases removed from V and 8 bases from J, the gap between germline ends came to 13 bases. Germline-derived CDR1 and CDR2 are KGHDR and SFDVKD. CDR3 length equals 15 residues. CDR3 loop: CATSDLGGRLDEQFF. CDR3 in DNA: TGTGCCACCAGTGATTTGGGGGGGCGCCTAGATGAGCAGTTCTTC.

The chain links TRBV24-1 to TRBJ2-5; tentative D call: TRBD2 (6 bases). The CDR3 extends over 14 amino acids. Germline loops: CDR1 KGHDR, CDR2 SFDVKD. Trimming removed 9 bases at V and 0 bases at J, with 13 bases between. CDR3 residues: CATSLGGDQETQYF. CDR3 DNA sequence: TGTGCCACCTCACTAGGCGGGGACCAAGAGACCCAGTACTTC.

The rearrangement joins TRBV24-1 to TRBJ2-5; 7 nucleotides line up with TRBD1. This CDR3 has 14 amino acids. Germline assignment: CDR1 KGHDR and CDR2 SFDVKD. The CDR3 protein is CVSFQDRHQETQYF. The CDR3 DNA reads as TGTGTCTCCTTCCAGGACAGGCATCAAGAGACCCAGTACTTC.

The chain links TRBV20-1 to TRBJ2-4, with 9 nucleotides matching TRBD2. CDR1 DFQATT and CDR2 SNEGSKA come from the germline V gene (reference sequence). V was clipped by 3 bases and J by 13 bases; unmatched bases: 13. This CDR3 has 14 residues. For the CDR3, the DNA is TGCAGTGCTAGTGGGCAGACTAGCGGCGATGAGCAGTACTTC. This gives the protein CSASGQTSGDEQYF.